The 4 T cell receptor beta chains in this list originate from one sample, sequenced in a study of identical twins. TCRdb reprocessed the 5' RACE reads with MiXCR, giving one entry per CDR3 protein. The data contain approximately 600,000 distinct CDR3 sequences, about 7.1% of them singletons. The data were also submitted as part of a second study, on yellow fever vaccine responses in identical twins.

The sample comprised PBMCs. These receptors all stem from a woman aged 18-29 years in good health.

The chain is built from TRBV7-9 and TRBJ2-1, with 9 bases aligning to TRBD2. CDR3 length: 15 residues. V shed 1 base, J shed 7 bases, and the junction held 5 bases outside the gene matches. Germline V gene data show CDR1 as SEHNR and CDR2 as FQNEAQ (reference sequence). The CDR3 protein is CASSLGGSGSNEQFF. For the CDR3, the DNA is TGTGCCAGCAGCTTAGGGGGTAGCGGGAGTAATGAGCAGTTCTTC.

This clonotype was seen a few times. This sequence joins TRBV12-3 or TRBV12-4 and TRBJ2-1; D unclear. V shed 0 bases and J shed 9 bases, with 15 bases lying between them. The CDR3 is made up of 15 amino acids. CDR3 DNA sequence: TGTGCCAGCAGTTTAGCGCTGTCGATCAGTGGTGAGCAGTTCTTC. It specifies CASSLALSISGEQFF.

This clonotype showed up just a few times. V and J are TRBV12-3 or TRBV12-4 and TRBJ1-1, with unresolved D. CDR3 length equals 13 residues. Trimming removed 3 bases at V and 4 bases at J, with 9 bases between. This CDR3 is CASSLSGFTEAFF. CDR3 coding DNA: TGTGCCAGCAGTTTGAGCGGGTTCACTGAAGCTTTCTTT.

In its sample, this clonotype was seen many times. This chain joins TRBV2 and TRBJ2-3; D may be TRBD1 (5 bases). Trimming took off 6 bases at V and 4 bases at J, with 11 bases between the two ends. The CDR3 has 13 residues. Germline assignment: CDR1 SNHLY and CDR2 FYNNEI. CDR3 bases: TGTGCCAGCAGCCAGGGTGAGGCAGATACGCAGTATTTT. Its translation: CASSQGEADTQYF.